The entry below gives a single TCR beta chain sequence along with its context. This entry is derived from a study of T cells after yellow fever vaccination. TCRdb reanalysed the 5' RACE reads using MiXCR and keeps one entry per CDR3 protein. In the table there are about 360,000 distinct CDR3 sequences, approximately 5.7% of which are singletons. This CDR3 is built from 15 residues. V was pared by 7 bases and J by 4 bases, with 9 bases of the junction left unmatched. The V gene's germline CDR1 is LNHDA and CDR2 SQIVND (reference sequence). The specimen comprised PBMCs, sampled 5 days after the yellow fever booster vaccination. The rearrangement uses TRBV19 and TRBJ2-2, with 7 nucleotides matching TRBD2. The source of this sequence is a man under 40 who received the YFV17D yellow fever vaccine. CDR3 loop: CASIWGGSSTGELFF. CDR3 bases: TGTGCCAGTATATGGGGCGGGAGCAGCACCGGGGAGCTGTTTTTT.